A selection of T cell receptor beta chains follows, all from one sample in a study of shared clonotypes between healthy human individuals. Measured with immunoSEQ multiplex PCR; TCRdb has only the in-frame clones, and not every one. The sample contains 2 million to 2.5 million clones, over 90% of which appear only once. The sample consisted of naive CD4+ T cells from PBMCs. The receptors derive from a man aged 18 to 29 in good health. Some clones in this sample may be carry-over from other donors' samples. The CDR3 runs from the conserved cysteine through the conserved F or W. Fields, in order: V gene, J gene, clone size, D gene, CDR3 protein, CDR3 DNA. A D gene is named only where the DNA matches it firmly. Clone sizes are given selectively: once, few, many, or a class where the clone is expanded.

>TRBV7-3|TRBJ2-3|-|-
CASSSDADTQYF
TGTGCCAGCAGCTCCGATGCAGATACGCAGTATTTT
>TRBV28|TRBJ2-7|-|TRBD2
CASSLPGLAGSYEQYF
TGTGCCAGCAGTTTACCAGGACTAGCGGGGTCCTACGAGCAGTACTTC
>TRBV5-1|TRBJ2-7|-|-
CASSPAGRAQYEQYF
TGCGCCAGCAGCCCCGCCGGTCGGGCGCAATACGAGCAGTACTTC
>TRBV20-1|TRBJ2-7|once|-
CSAGDHYEQYF
TGCAGTGCCGGTGACCACTACGAGCAGTACTTC
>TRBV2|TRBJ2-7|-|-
CASRARTTYYEQYF
TGTGCCAGCAGGGCTAGGACAACTTACTACGAGCAGTACTTC
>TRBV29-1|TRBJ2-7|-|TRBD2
CSAGTSGYEQYF
TGCAGCGCAGGGACTAGCGGCTACGAGCAGTACTTC
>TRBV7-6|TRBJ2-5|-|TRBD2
CASSLRRGREGETQYF
TGTGCCAGCAGCTTACGTCGAGGGCGGGAGGGAGAGACCCAGTACTTC
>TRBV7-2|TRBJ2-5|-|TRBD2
CASSLELAGLSMGETQYF
TGTGCCAGCAGCTTAGAACTAGCGGGGTTAAGTATGGGGGAGACCCAGTACTTC
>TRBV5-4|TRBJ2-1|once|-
CASSLAYEVGYNEQFF
TGTGCCAGCAGCTTGGCCTACGAAGTAGGTTACAATGAGCAGTTCTTC
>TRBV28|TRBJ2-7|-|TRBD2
CASSQRLAGGFGYEQYF
TGTGCCAGCAGTCAAAGACTAGCGGGAGGGTTCGGCTACGAGCAGTACTTC
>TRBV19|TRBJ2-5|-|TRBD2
CASSIVTSGSRAQYF
TGTGCCAGTAGTATAGTCACTAGCGGGAGTAGGGCCCAGTACTTC
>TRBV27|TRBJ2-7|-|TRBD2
CASSSLGLAGGPASYEQYF
TGTGCCAGCAGTTCCCTGGGACTAGCGGGAGGGCCAGCCAGCTACGAGCAGTACTTC
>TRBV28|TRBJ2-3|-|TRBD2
CASTLLEGGRSDTQYF
TGTGCCAGCACCCTCCTAGAGGGAGGGCGTTCAGATACGCAGTATTTT
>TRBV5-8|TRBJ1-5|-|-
CASSLGVGAGDQPQHF
TGTGCCAGCAGCTTGGGTGTAGGGGCGGGGGATCAGCCCCAGCATTTT
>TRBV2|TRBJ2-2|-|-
CASSETRAGELFF
TGTGCCAGCAGTGAAACGAGGGCCGGGGAGCTGTTTTTT
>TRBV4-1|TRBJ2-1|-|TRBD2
CASSAKRLAGVFEQFF
TGCGCCAGCAGCGCAAAGAGACTAGCGGGAGTATTTGAGCAGTTCTTC
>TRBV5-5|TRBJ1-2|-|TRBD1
CASSRGDSNYGYTF
TGTGCCAGCAGCCGAGGGGACAGCAACTATGGCTACACCTTC
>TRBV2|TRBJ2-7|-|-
CASSERAGGFDEQYF
TGTGCCAGCAGTGAACGGGCAGGGGGGTTCGACGAGCAGTACTTC
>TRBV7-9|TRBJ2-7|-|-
CASSFSRGQEVYEQYF
TGTGCCAGCAGCTTTAGCAGAGGGCAGGAGGTCTACGAGCAGTACTTC
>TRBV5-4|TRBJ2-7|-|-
CASSQRDSSYEQYF
TGTGCCAGCAGCCAGCGGGACAGCTCCTACGAGCAGTACTTC
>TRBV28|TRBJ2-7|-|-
CASSLGNLEQFYEQYF
TGTGCCAGCAGTTTAGGGAACCTTGAGCAATTCTACGAGCAGTACTTC
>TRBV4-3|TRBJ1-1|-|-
CASSQLPRTSNTEAFF
TGCGCCAGCAGCCAACTTCCTCGGACATCGAACACTGAAGCTTTCTTT
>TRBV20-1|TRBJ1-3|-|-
CSATGGNTIYF
TGCAGTGCCACGGGGGGAAACACCATATATTTT
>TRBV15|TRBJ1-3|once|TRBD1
CATSPLRGLGGNTIYF
TGTGCCACCAGCCCCCTCAGGGGGTTGGGTGGAAACACCATATATTTT
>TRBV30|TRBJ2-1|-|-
CAWIDNEQFF
TGTGCCTGGATCGACAATGAGCAGTTCTTC
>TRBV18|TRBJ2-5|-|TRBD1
CASSPQGAGETQYF
TGTGCCAGCTCACCACAGGGGGCTGGAGAGACCCAGTACTTC
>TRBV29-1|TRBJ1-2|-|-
CSVSGKGGEYGYTF
TGCAGCGTATCCGGAAAGGGAGGGGAATATGGCTACACCTTC
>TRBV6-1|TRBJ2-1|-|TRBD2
CASSGSSAGARKEQFF
TGTGCCAGCAGTGGATCTTCAGCGGGAGCCAGAAAAGAGCAGTTCTTC
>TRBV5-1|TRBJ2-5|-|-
CASSFQGPLETQYF
TGCGCCAGCAGCTTTCAGGGTCCATTGGAGACCCAGTACTTC
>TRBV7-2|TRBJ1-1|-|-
CASSLGDEAFF
TGTGCCAGCAGCTTAGGGGATGAAGCTTTCTTT
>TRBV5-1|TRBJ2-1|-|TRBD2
CASSNDGTTYNEQFF
TGCGCCAGCAGTAACGACGGGACTACCTACAATGAGCAGTTCTTC
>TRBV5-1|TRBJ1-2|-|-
CASSLVGGYGYTF
TGCGCCAGCAGCTTGGTGGGGGGATATGGCTACACCTTC
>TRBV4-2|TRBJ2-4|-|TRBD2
CASSQEGTRTGNIQYF
TGTGCCAGCAGCCAAGAGGGGACTAGAACGGGAAACATTCAGTACTTC
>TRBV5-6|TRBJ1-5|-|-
CASSFGTSNQPQHF
TGTGCCAGCAGCTTCGGGACTAGCAATCAGCCCCAGCATTTT
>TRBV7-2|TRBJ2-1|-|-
CASSPRKTNYNEQFF
TGTGCCAGCAGCCCCCGAAAGACAAATTACAATGAGCAGTTCTTC
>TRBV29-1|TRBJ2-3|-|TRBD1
CSLGTGADTQYF
TGCAGCCTCGGGACAGGGGCAGATACGCAGTATTTT
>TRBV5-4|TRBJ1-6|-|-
CASSFAESNSPLHF
TGTGCCAGCAGCTTTGCGGAGAGTAATTCACCCCTCCACTTT
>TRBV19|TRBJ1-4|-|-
CASSIVHTANEKLFF
TGTGCCAGTAGTATAGTTCACACAGCTAATGAAAAACTGTTTTTT
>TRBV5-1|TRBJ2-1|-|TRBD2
CASSALAGWNNEQFF
TGCGCCAGCAGCGCGCTAGCGGGATGGAACAATGAGCAGTTCTTC
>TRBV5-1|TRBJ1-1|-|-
CASNYRRIWTEAFF
TGCGCCAGCAACTACCGGAGGATATGGACTGAAGCTTTCTTT
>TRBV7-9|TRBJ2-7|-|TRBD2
CASSFTSGSSEQYF
TGTGCCAGCAGCTTTACTAGCGGGAGTAGCGAGCAGTACTTC
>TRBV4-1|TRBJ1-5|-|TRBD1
CASSQVGTGSDQPQHF
TGCGCCAGCAGCCAAGTCGGGACAGGGAGCGATCAGCCCCAGCATTTT
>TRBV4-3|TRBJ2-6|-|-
CASSPSGGHLSGANVLTF
TGCGCCAGCAGCCCGTCAGGAGGACACCTCTCTGGGGCCAACGTCCTGACTTTC
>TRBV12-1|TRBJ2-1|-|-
CASSPNPRSGEFNEQFF
TGTGCCAGCAGCCCCAACCCCCGGTCTGGGGAGTTTAATGAGCAGTTCTTC
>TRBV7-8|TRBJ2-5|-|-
CASSFRIGQIGKETQYF
TGTGCCAGCAGCTTCCGAATCGGACAGATAGGAAAAGAGACCCAGTACTTC
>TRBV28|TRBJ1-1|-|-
CASSLGGRRTEAFF
TGTGCCAGCAGTTTAGGGGGGAGGAGGACTGAAGCTTTCTTT
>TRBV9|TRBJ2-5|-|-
CASSAGVFVSQETQYF
TGTGCCAGCAGCGCGGGGGTTTTTGTATCCCAAGAGACCCAGTACTTC
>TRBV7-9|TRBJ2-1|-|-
CASSLVSGENEQFF
TGTGCCAGCAGCTTAGTATCCGGGGAGAATGAGCAGTTCTTC
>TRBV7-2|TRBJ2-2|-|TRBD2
CASSPEGAGAYTGELFF
TGTGCCAGCAGCCCTGAGGGCGCGGGAGCTTACACCGGGGAGCTGTTTTTT
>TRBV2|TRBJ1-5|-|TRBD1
CASNRGRNQPQHF
TGTGCCAGCAACAGGGGCCGGAATCAGCCCCAGCATTTT
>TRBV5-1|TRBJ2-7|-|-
CASSPGTSRGYEQYF
TGCGCCAGCAGCCCGGGGACATCAAGGGGGTACGAGCAGTACTTC
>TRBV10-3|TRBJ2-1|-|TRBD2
CAISEAGLAVNNEQFF
TGTGCCATCAGTGAGGCGGGACTAGCGGTGAACAATGAGCAGTTCTTC